Listed below are T cell receptor beta chains from one sample, sequenced in a study of radiotherapy plus CTLA-4 blockade in lung cancer. Sequenced by immunoSEQ multiplex PCR; TCRdb stores in-frame clones only, minus some. The sample consists of fewer than 75,000 clones, more than 75% of them appearing once. The input for sequencing was peripheral blood, taken from a patient treated with radiotherapy plus ipilimumab. The receptors stem from a human donor with non-small cell lung cancer that progressed on radiotherapy plus ipilimumab. Both conserved end residues are part of each CDR3. Each record gives: V gene, J gene, CDR3 protein.

v_call: TRBV27
j_call: TRBJ1-4
cdr3_aa: CASSSFGEKLFF

v_call: TRBV2
j_call: TRBJ1-4
cdr3_aa: CASSGERDRATNEKLFF

v_call: TRBV10-3
j_call: TRBJ2-2
cdr3_aa: CASKTGNTGELFF

v_call: TRBV15
j_call: TRBJ2-7
cdr3_aa: CATSPGTGTYEQYF

v_call: TRBV28
j_call: TRBJ2-4
cdr3_aa: CASSISKNIQYF

v_call: TRBV5-1
j_call: TRBJ2-1
cdr3_aa: CASSFGAGREQFF

v_call: TRBV27
j_call: TRBJ2-3
cdr3_aa: CASSLIAGVLDTQYF

v_call: TRBV2
j_call: TRBJ2-7
cdr3_aa: CASSRQHEQYF

v_call: TRBV4-2
j_call: TRBJ1-5
cdr3_aa: CASSQGAGGQPQHF

v_call: TRBV28
j_call: TRBJ2-1
cdr3_aa: CASRASGRNYNEQFF

v_call: TRBV29-1
j_call: TRBJ2-1
cdr3_aa: CSVTTSGRVWEQFF

v_call: TRBV19
j_call: TRBJ1-2
cdr3_aa: CASSRGVEGSYTF

v_call: TRBV30
j_call: TRBJ1-3
cdr3_aa: CASAGEGGNTIYF

v_call: TRBV28
j_call: TRBJ1-1
cdr3_aa: CASSPRDGNTEAFF

v_call: TRBV6-5
j_call: TRBJ1-2
cdr3_aa: CASRPTGSASGYTF

v_call: TRBV19
j_call: TRBJ1-5
cdr3_aa: CASNGGQTENQPQHF

v_call: TRBV5-1
j_call: TRBJ1-4
cdr3_aa: CASSFRQGGEKLFF

v_call: TRBV7-2
j_call: TRBJ2-2
cdr3_aa: CASSLALGGSPTGELFF

v_call: TRBV27
j_call: TRBJ2-2
cdr3_aa: CASSTLQGAGELFF

v_call: TRBV2
j_call: TRBJ1-2
cdr3_aa: CASSEEAGYTF

v_call: TRBV27
j_call: TRBJ2-2
cdr3_aa: CASSPLEGTSGNTGELFF

v_call: TRBV5-4
j_call: TRBJ1-2
cdr3_aa: CASSLVGQNYGYTF

v_call: TRBV30
j_call: TRBJ2-2
cdr3_aa: CAWRGTGDTGELFF

v_call: TRBV11-1
j_call: TRBJ2-1
cdr3_aa: CASSYGRDGLSYNEQFF

v_call: TRBV19
j_call: TRBJ1-5
cdr3_aa: CASSRTGTDQPQHF